This T cell receptor (beta chain) stems from a study of T cell repertoires and Cas9 in healthy adults. Study context: CD4 and CD8 compartments: SpCas9-reactive T cells profiled for potency, cytotoxicity, lineage. Study results and limitations: Reportedly, SpCas9-reactive effector T cell proliferation and function were mitigated by SpCas9-reactive Tregs in vitro.

Sequencing used immunoSEQ multiplex PCR; TCRdb keeps in-frame clones, though not all of them. Of approximately 23,000 clones listed, less than 95% were seen once; the top ten hold 1.5% to 1.9%. The V and J ends lost 5 bases and 2 bases respectively, with 10 bases between them. The CDR3 consists of 13 residues. Looked up from germline, CDR1 is MDHEN and CDR2 is SYDVKM. Concerning this clone itself: Its antigen remains unidentified.

Sequencing was carried out using CD4+ effector T cells (CD127+, CD25-, CD137-, CD154-) from PBMCs; culture status not recorded. This chain joins TRBV28 and TRBJ2-7; tentatively, D is TRBD2 (5 bases). The TCR sequence derives from a human donor in good health. CDR3 DNA sequence: TGTGCCAGCAGTCCACCGGAGGCCTACGAGCAGTACTTC. Translation gives CASSPPEAYEQYF.